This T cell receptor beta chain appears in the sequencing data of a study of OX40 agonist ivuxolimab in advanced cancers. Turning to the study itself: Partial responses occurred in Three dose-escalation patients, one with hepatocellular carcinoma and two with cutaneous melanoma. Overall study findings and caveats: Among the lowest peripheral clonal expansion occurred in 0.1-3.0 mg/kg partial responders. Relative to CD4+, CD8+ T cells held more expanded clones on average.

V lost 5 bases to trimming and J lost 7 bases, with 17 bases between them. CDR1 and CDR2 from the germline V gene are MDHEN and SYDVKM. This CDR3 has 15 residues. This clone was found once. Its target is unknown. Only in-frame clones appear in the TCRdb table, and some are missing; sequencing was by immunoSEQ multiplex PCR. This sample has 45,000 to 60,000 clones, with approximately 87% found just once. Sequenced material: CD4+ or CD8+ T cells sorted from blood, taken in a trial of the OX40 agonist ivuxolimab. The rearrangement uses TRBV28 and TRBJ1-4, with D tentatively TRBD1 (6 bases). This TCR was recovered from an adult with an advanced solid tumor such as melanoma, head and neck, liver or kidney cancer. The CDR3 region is CASSPLGARGEKLFF. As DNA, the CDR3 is TGTGCCAGCAGTCCCCTAGGGGCCAGGGGTGAAAAACTGTTTTTT.